One T cell receptor (beta chain) is described in this entry. Its target is not known. The data derive from a study of T cell responses to AZD1222 COVID-19 vaccine. CDR3 length: 12 residues. The junction had 3 bases not matched to a gene; V was cut back by 5 bases and J by 2 bases. Per the germline V gene, CDR1 is GTSNPN and CDR2 is SVGIG (reference sequence). Points from the study as a whole: White British donors predominated, females outnumbered males, and clonal diversity was possibly underestimated. Spike-specific TCR depth and breadth grew after two AZD1222 doses. Only six AZD1222 recipients tested seropositive at baseline. Across the whole spike, CD4 TCRs peaked at regions 160-218 and 743-854.

Here immunoSEQ multiplex PCR was the method, and the copy in TCRdb shows in-frame clones only, minus some. Of more than 110,000 clones listed, roughly 90% are singletons. The origin of this receptor is an adult in good health. The source material was peripheral blood, sampled on day 0 of AZD1222 vaccination. This chain links TRBV30 with TRBJ2-7; 7 bases map to TRBD1. The CDR3 is CAWGDSTYEQYF. As DNA, the CDR3 is TGTGCCTGGGGGGACAGCACCTACGAGCAGTACTTC.